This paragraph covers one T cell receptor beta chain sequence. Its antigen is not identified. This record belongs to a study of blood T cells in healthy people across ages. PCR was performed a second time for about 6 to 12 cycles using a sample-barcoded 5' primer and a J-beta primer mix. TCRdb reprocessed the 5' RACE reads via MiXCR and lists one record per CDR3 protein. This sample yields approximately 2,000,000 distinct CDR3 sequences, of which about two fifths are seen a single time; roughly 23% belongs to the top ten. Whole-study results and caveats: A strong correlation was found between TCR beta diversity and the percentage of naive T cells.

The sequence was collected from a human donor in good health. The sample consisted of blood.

The CDR3 here is CSVVPVQETQYF. The CDR3, as DNA: TGCAGCGTTGTACCCGTCCAAGAGACCCAGTACTTC. The rearrangement links TRBV29-1 to TRBJ2-5, with D unresolved. From germline, CDR1 is SQVTM and CDR2 ANQGSEA. The V and J ends lost 4 bases and 1 base respectively, with 7 bases between them. The CDR3 runs 12 residues. The full variable domain, completed using reference TRBV29-1 and TRBJ2-5, is SAVISQKPSRDICQRGTSLTIQCQVDSQVTMMFWYRQQPGQSLTLIATANQGSEATYESGFVIDKFPISRPNLTFSTLTVSNMSPEDSSIYLCSVVPVQETQYFGPGTRLLVL.